These 5 T cell receptor beta chains share one sample of origin, sequenced in a study of immune cell composition in non-small cell lung cancer (dated by TCRdb to about 2017). Non-adjacent lung tissue from the same patient, taken as far from the tumour as possible and at least 3 cm away, was used for the normal lung samples. Receptor amplification or capture employed the immunoSEQ multiplex PCR assay. Entries here come from immuneACCESS through TCRdb and include only in-frame sequences with V and J called. Some clones fail to appear in such tables; in the studies checked, an unresolved V gene covers under half of the shortfall, and the cause of the remainder is unknown. This sample comprises 7,000 or so clones, approximately 84% of them detected only once. More than 9% of the sample is in the top ten clones. Sequenced sample: non-adjacent lung tissue. These TCRs come from a human donor with non-small cell lung cancer.

Turning to this clone: One junction end does not reproduce the germline sequence, and a read error may be involved. The chain has TRBV9 and TRBJ2-3; the D is unclear. The CDR3 loop spans 13 amino acids. Germline V gene data show CDR1 as SGDLS and CDR2 as YYNGEE. CDR3 amino acids: CASSVAFTDTRYF. The CDR3, as DNA: TGTGCCAGCAGCGTAGCGTTCACAGATACGCGGTATTTT.

This clone was seen just once. This rearrangement joins TRBV27 to TRBJ1-6; possible D gene TRBD1, 5 bases. The V gene's germline CDR1 is MNHEY and CDR2 SMNVEV (reference sequence). Trimming removed 2 bases from V and 6 bases from J, with 11 bases in between. This CDR3 comprises 15 residues. The CDR3 region is CASSLEGRLNSPLHF. The DNA for the CDR3 is TGTGCCAGCAGTTTAGAGGGACGGCTTAATTCACCCCTCCACTTT.

This chain joins TRBV18 and TRBJ1-2, with a tentative D call TRBD1 (5 bases). CDR3 length: 14 residues. Between the trimmed V and J ends, which lost 2 bases and 4 bases, there was a span of 11 bases. Per germline, CDR1 KGHSH and CDR2 LQKENI. The CDR3 protein is CASSPGAGTYGYTF. The CDR3 nucleotides are TGTGCCAGCTCACCAGGCGCAGGGACCTATGGCTACACCTTC.

This chain uses TRBV11-1 with TRBJ2-7, with D unclear. V lost 2 bases, J lost 6 bases, and 5 bases lay in between. The germline V gene encodes CDR1 SGHAT and CDR2 FQDESV (reference sequence). The CDR3 runs to 11 residues. The CDR3 sequence: CASSLWGEQYF. The CDR3 bases are TGTGCCAGCAGCTTATGGGGCGAGCAGTACTTC.

The chain is built from TRBV25-1 and TRBJ1-2; no definite D call. The CDR3 is 15 residues long. V lost 2 bases and J lost 3, with 13 bases in between. Germline lookup yields CDR1 MGHDK and CDR2 SYGVNS. CDR3 sequence reads: CASSEESWGYYGYTF. Written as DNA, the CDR3 is TGTGCCAGCAGTGAAGAATCCTGGGGATACTATGGCTACACCTTC.